A selection of T cell receptor beta chains follows, all from one sample in a study of cytomegalovirus exposure and HLA in healthy donors. Assay: immunoSEQ multiplex PCR; the TCRdb copy retains only in-frame clones and omits some. The sample lists around 200,000 clones, 83% occurring once. Sequenced input: PBMCs. Receptors originate from a man aged 45-65 years in good health and CMV-seronegative. The CDR3 runs from the conserved cysteine through the conserved F or W. A D gene is named only where the DNA matches it firmly. Size is stated for part of the rows, as once, few or many counts, or as a class when the clone is expanded.

NA	NA	TRBJ2-7	TRBV7-8	TGTGCCAGCAGCTTAGCGCAAGTATGGAGTGAAAGCTCCTACGAGCAGTACTTC	CASSLAQVWSESSYEQYF
NA	NA	TRBJ2-5	TRBV5-4	TGTGCCAGCAGCTCCGCGCCAGGGGAAGGAGAGACCCAGTACTTC	CASSSAPGEGETQYF
NA	TRBD1	TRBJ1-2	TRBV5-4	TGTGCCAGCAGCTCTTCCTGGACAGGGAATGGCTACACCTTC	CASSSSWTGNGYTF
NA	TRBD2	TRBJ2-5	TRBV2	TGTGCCAGCAGACTAGCGGGAGTTGGGGAGACCCAGTACTTC	CASRLAGVGETQYF
NA	NA	TRBJ2-3	TRBV18	TGTGCCAGCTCACCTTACACAGATACGCAGTATTTT	CASSPYTDTQYF
once	TRBD2	TRBJ2-7	TRBV5-1	TGCGCCAGCAGCTTCACTAGCGGGACGTACGAGCAGTACTTC	CASSFTSGTYEQYF
NA	TRBD1	TRBJ1-1	TRBV11-3	TGTGCCAGCAGCCCACAGGGGGAGAACACTGAAGCTTTCTTT	CASSPQGENTEAFF
NA	TRBD2	TRBJ2-4	TRBV5-1	TGCGCCAGCAGCTTGCAAGCTAGCGGGGGTGCTGGCAAAAACATTCAGTACTTC	CASSLQASGGAGKNIQYF
NA	NA	TRBJ2-2	TRBV7-6	TGTGCCAGCAGCCAGGGGGGCACCGGGGAGCTGTTTTTT	CASSQGGTGELFF
NA	TRBD1	TRBJ1-2	TRBV30	TGTGCCTGGAGTGCCCGACAGGGGGTAAACTATGGCTACACCTTC	CAWSARQGVNYGYTF
NA	TRBD1	TRBJ1-5	TRBV6-6	TGTGCCAGCAGTCTCATAGGACAGGGGGGACAGCCCCAGCATTTT	CASSLIGQGGQPQHF
NA	NA	TRBJ1-2	TRBV18	TGTGCCAGCTCACCACCGTCGGAGCAGAATGGCTACACCTTC	CASSPPSEQNGYTF
NA	TRBD1	TRBJ2-7	TRBV7-2	TGTGCCAGCAGCACGGACAGGGGCTACGAGCAGTACTTC	CASSTDRGYEQYF
NA	TRBD1	TRBJ1-4	TRBV7-6	TGTGCCAGCAGCTCGTTGACAGGGGTATTAGGGACAAATGAAAAACTGTTTTTT	CASSSLTGVLGTNEKLFF
once	TRBD2	TRBJ2-5	TRBV7-9	TGTGCCAGCAGCTCCCGGGACTATGGAGAGACCCAGTACTTC	CASSSRDYGETQYF
NA	TRBD1	TRBJ2-2	TRBV27	TGTGCCAGCAGTCTGGGGTCAGGGGGAACCGGGGAGCTGTTTTTT	CASSLGSGGTGELFF
NA	TRBD2	TRBJ2-1	TRBV5-1	TGCGCCAGCAGCCAGGGACTAGCGGGGCCCACTGAGCAGTTCTTC	CASSQGLAGPTEQFF
NA	NA	TRBJ1-5	TRBV2	TGTGCCAGCAGCTCTACAGGGATTAGCAATCAGCCCCAGCATTTT	CASSSTGISNQPQHF
NA	TRBD2	TRBJ2-4	TRBV18	TGTGCCAGCTCACCCGCGGGGGATTGGGTCAAAAACATTCAGTACTTC	CASSPAGDWVKNIQYF
NA	NA	TRBJ2-3	TRBV6-5	TGTGCCAGCAGTTCCCCAGGGATGGCCACAGATACGCAGTATTTT	CASSSPGMATDTQYF
NA	NA	TRBJ1-2	TRBV25-1	TGTGCCAGCAGCGGGGGGGACTATGGCTACACCTTC	CASSGGDYGYTF
NA	NA	TRBJ2-3	TRBV9	TGTGCCAGCAGCGTAGCCCAGGGAGGAGATACGCAGTATTTT	CASSVAQGGDTQYF
NA	TRBD1	TRBJ2-7	TRBV10-3	TGTGCCATCAGTGTCGACAGGGGACCATACGAGCAGTACTTC	CAISVDRGPYEQYF
NA	TRBD2	TRBJ2-1	TRBV6-1	TGTGCCAGCAGGGGAGCGGGGGGGGTATATGAGCAGTTCTTC	CASRGAGGVYEQFF
NA	TRBD2	TRBJ2-1	TRBV28	TGTGCCAGCATCGACGCCGGGACTAGCGGGAGGAATGAGCAGTTCTTC	CASIDAGTSGRNEQFF
NA	NA	TRBJ2-3	TRBV19	TGTGCCAGTAAGGAGGGGTCAACGGCAGATACGCAGTATTTT	CASKEGSTADTQYF
NA	NA	TRBJ2-7	TRBV10-3	TGTGCCATCAGAAGCCGGGACACCGCCTACGAGCAGTACTTC	CAIRSRDTAYEQYF
once	NA	TRBJ2-2	TRBV18	TGTGCCAGCTCGCGGGGAGACTGGGCACCCGGGGAGCTGTTTTTT	CASSRGDWAPGELFF
NA	TRBD2	TRBJ2-7	TRBV10-3	TGTGCCATCAGTGAGTGGCGGGAGAGCTCCTACGAGCAGTACTTC	CAISEWRESSYEQYF